This paragraph covers one T cell receptor beta chain sequence. This entry is derived from a study of T cell changes during pregnancy in multiple sclerosis. CDR1 and CDR2 (germline): SGHAT, FQDESV (reference sequence). CDR3 length equals 15 residues. V lost 4 bases and J lost 4; bases outside the gene matches: 5. Libraries were prepared by immunoSEQ multiplex PCR; TCRdb keeps only in-frame clonotypes and omits some of them. The sample shows tens of thousands of clones, approximately 92% of them seen only once. Sequenced here: peripheral blood, sampled in the third trimester of pregnancy. This chain links TRBV11-1 with TRBJ2-3; TRBD1 agrees at 10 bases. This TCR was recovered from a female donor with multiple sclerosis, enrolled in a pregnancy study. Here the CDR3 reads CASSSGTGEADTQYF. CDR3 nucleotide sequence: TGTGCCAGCAGCTCCGGGACAGGGGAGGCAGATACGCAGTATTTT.